This entry is about one T cell receptor (beta chain). The record originates from a study of blood T cell repertoires in COVID-19. Study-wide background: Samples representing acute and convalescent COVID-19 were sourced from the United States, Italy and Spain. T cells, B-cell-depleted T cells, or PBMCs supplied cDNA or gDNA.

CDR1 is SEHNR and CDR2 is FQNEAQ in the germline V gene (reference sequence). V lost 3 bases, J lost 3 bases, and 12 bases lay in between. This CDR3 has 14 residues. Clones were sequenced by immunoSEQ multiplex PCR, and TCRdb holds only the in-frame ones, with some missing. The table lists about 220,000 clones, around 82% of them singletons. The TCR was taken from a woman between 65 and 79 years old with acute or convalescent COVID-19. The V gene is TRBV7-9, the J gene TRBJ2-7, with D maybe TRBD2 (5 bases). Sequenced input: peripheral blood. The CDR3 coding sequence is TGTGCCAGCAGCTTGGCTGGAGGCCGCTACGAGCAGTACTTC. It encodes CASSLAGGRYEQYF.